The 19 T cell receptor beta chains below all came from one sample that was sequenced in a study of identical twins. From the 5' RACE reads, TCRdb called clonotypes with MiXCR, one entry per CDR3 protein. The sample records 1.5 million or so distinct CDR3 sequences, about 32% being singletons. The sequenced sample was cord blood. Source of these receptors: a newborn girl in good health.

V and J are TRBV12-3 or TRBV12-4 and TRBJ1-1; possible D gene TRBD1, 5 bases. V lost 2 bases and J 4 bases, leaving 17 bases between the germline ends. CDR3 length equals 16 residues. This CDR3 is CASSLRGAGSSTEAFF. CDR3 in DNA: TGTGCCAGCAGTTTAAGGGGAGCAGGGTCGAGCACTGAAGCTTTCTTT.

This clonotype was detected only a few times. The chain employs TRBV6-5 and TRBJ2-3; 13 bases are a match to TRBD2. Germline CDR1 is MNHEY and CDR2 is SVGAGI. V lost 11 bases, J lost 9 bases, and 14 bases stayed unmatched. The CDR3 spans 15 residues. The CDR3 sequence is CAGDFGTSGKITQYF. CDR3 DNA sequence: TGTGCCGGAGACTTCGGGACTAGCGGGAAGATCACGCAGTATTTT.

The chain recombines TRBV6-5 with TRBJ1-5, with D possibly being TRBD1 (6 bases). V lost 6 bases to trimming and J lost 6 bases, with 15 bases between them. This CDR3 is 14 amino acids long. The germline gives CDR1 MNHEY, CDR2 SVGAGI. The CDR3 sequence is CASSQQGTGQPQHF. The DNA for the CDR3 is TGTGCCAGCAGCCAACAGGGAACAGGTCAGCCCCAGCATTTT.

This clonotype came up a few times. The chain joins TRBV27 to TRBJ2-1; D is unclear. The CDR3 runs to 16 residues. Per the germline V gene, CDR1 is MNHEY and CDR2 is SMNVEV (reference sequence). Trimming removed 7 bases from V and 0 bases from J, with 16 bases in between. CDR3 nucleotides: TGTGCCAGCACCCCCTTAATGAGATCCTCCTACAATGAGCAGTTCTTC. It translates to CASTPLMRSSYNEQFF.

The rearrangement links TRBV6-2 or TRBV6-3 to TRBJ2-4, with 11 positions matching TRBD2. Germline V gene data show CDR1 as MNHEY and CDR2 as SVGEGT. The CDR3 covers 15 residues. Germline trimming cut 6 bases from V and 4 bases from J; bases unmatched to any gene: 5. The CDR3 sequence: CASRKGLAAKNIQYF. The CDR3 DNA is TGTGCCAGCAGAAAGGGACTAGCGGCGAAAAACATTCAGTACTTC.

The CDR3 loop reads CASSLAGQRGGTEAFF. CDR3 in DNA: TGCGCCAGCAGCTTGGCGGGGCAAAGGGGGGGCACTGAAGCTTTCTTT. This chain links TRBV5-1 with TRBJ1-1; TRBD1 is a possible D gene (6 bases). CDR1 is SGHRS and CDR2 is YFSETQ in the germline V gene. V dropped 0 bases and J dropped 4 bases, with 16 bases sitting between them. The CDR3 has 16 amino acids.

This clonotype occurred many times. The chain uses TRBV7-9 and TRBJ1-4; 8 positions agree with TRBD1. The CDR3 is made up of 15 amino acids. Germline assignment: CDR1 SEHNR and CDR2 FQNEAQ (reference sequence). After removal of 4 bases from V and 8 bases from J, the junction contained 9 bases not matched to a gene. CDR3 DNA: TGTGCCAGCAGCTCCTGGACAGGGAGACAAGAAAAACTGTTTTTT. Translating it yields CASSSWTGRQEKLFF.

A few counts support this clonotype. The chain combines TRBV20-1 with TRBJ2-3; D is unclear. This CDR3 is built from 15 residues. Trimming left V 1 base short and J 2 bases short, with 13 bases between. Germline CDR1 DFQATT, CDR2 SNEGSKA (reference sequence). The CDR3: CSARGQAGSTDTQYF. In DNA, the CDR3 is TGCAGTGCTAGAGGTCAGGCCGGGTCCACAGATACGCAGTATTTT.

There are a few counts of this clonotype. V is TRBV25-1 and J is TRBJ2-1, with D unresolved. CDR3 length: 14 residues. The V end lost 0 bases, the J end lost 8 bases, and 11 bases lay between the germline ends. The V gene's germline CDR1 is MGHDK and CDR2 SYGVNS. Here the CDR3 DNA reads TGTGCCAGCAGTGAATATTCACGGGTGGATGAGCAGTTCTTC. Amino acid sequence: CASSEYSRVDEQFF.

This clonotype occurred once. V is TRBV5-4 and J is TRBJ2-5; D unresolved. This CDR3 region has 13 residues. The V gene lost 2 bases and the J gene lost 11 bases, with 16 bases spanning the gap. The germline gives CDR1 SGHNT, CDR2 YYREEE (reference sequence). The CDR3 region is CASSLIADNEQYF. The CDR3 DNA follows: TGTGCCAGCAGCTTAATCGCTGACAATGAGCAGTACTTC. Full variable domain (missing parts from reference TRBV5-4 and TRBJ2-5): ETGVTQSPTHLIKTRGQQVTLRCSSQSGHNTVSWYQQALGQGPQFIFQYYREEENGRGNFPPRFSGLQFPNYSSELNVNALELDDSALYLCASSLIADNEQYFGPGTRLLVL.

This clonotype was seen more than once but under ten times. The CDR3 nucleotides read TGTGCCAGCAGCCAAGGGGTCAGCTCCTATAATTCACCCCTCCACTTT. It encodes CASSQGVSSYNSPLHF. The gene calls are TRBV3-1 and TRBJ1-6; D gene uncertain. Germline V gene data show CDR1 as LGHDT and CDR2 as YNNKEL (reference sequence). CDR3 length: 16 amino acids. Trimming shortened V by 1 base and J by 0 bases, and 7 bases separated the two germline ends.

The V and J genes are TRBV5-1 and TRBJ2-1; 9 bases fit TRBD2. The length of the CDR3 is 15 residues. Germline V CDR1 and CDR2: SGHRS, YFSETQ. With 4 bases clipped from V and 7 bases from J, the junction kept 9 bases outside the gene matches. DNA of the CDR3: TGCGCCAGCAGCACCCGACTAGCGGAAGGTAATGAGCAGTTCTTC. This sequence encodes CASSTRLAEGNEQFF.

There are a few counts of this clonotype. The V call is TRBV28, the J call TRBJ2-7; D not certain. Looked up from germline, CDR1 is MDHEN and CDR2 is SYDVKM. This CDR3 spans 14 amino acids. V lost 2 bases and J lost 3, with 11 bases in between. The CDR3 reads CASSLRRIIYEQYF. As DNA, the CDR3 is TGTGCCAGCAGTTTAAGACGGATTATCTACGAGCAGTACTTC.

In its sample, this clonotype was seen a few times. The chain couples TRBV28 to TRBJ2-5, with D possibly TRBD2 on 6 matching bases. V lost 4 bases and J lost 2, with 14 bases in between. From germline, CDR1 is MDHEN and CDR2 SYDVKM. The CDR3 covers 15 residues. The DNA for the CDR3 is TGTGCCAGCAGTTCCCCCCCGGAGGGTCAAGAGACCCAGTACTTC. This sequence encodes CASSSPPEGQETQYF. Combining the CDR3 with reference TRBV28 and TRBJ2-5 gives the whole variable domain DVKVTQSSRYLVKRTGEKVFLECVQDMDHENMFWYRQDPGLGLRLIYFSYDVKMKEKGDIPEGYSVSREKKERFSLILESASTNQTSMYLCASSSPPEGQETQYFGPGTRLLVL.

The sample holds a few counts of this clonotype. CDR3: CASSGHNGAYEQYF. In DNA form, the CDR3 reads TGTGCCAGCAGTGGACACAACGGGGCCTACGAGCAGTACTTC. V and J are TRBV25-1 and TRBJ2-7; D might be TRBD2 (5 bases). CDR3 length: 14 amino acids. From germline, CDR1 is MGHDK and CDR2 SYGVNS. Between the trimmed V and J ends, which lost 4 bases and 2 bases, there was a span of 12 bases.

V usage is TRBV20-1 and J usage is TRBJ2-1; 7 bases match TRBD2. Per the germline V gene, CDR1 is DFQATT and CDR2 is SNEGSKA (reference sequence). The CDR3 is 15 residues long. Trimming cost V 0 bases and J 9 bases; bases outside gene matches: 11. CDR3 sequence (DNA): TGCAGTGCTAGAGATTGGGACTATCTGCCCTTTGAGCAGTTCTTC. This translates into CSARDWDYLPFEQFF.

The chain recombines TRBV20-1 with TRBJ2-5, with D perhaps matching TRBD2 (5 bases). The CDR3 spans 12 residues. The germline gives CDR1 DFQATT, CDR2 SNEGSKA (reference sequence). Deletions cut 3 bases from V and 5 bases from J, with 10 bases between. The CDR3 sequence is CSASWTRETQYF. The CDR3 DNA follows: TGCAGTGCTAGCTGGACTCGTGAGACCCAGTACTTC.

This clonotype was seen only a few times. The rearrangement joins TRBV6-5 to TRBJ2-1, with D unclear. CDR1 is MNHEY, CDR2 SVGAGI, per germline. This CDR3 spans 14 amino acids. V was shortened by 2 bases and J by 3 bases, with 8 bases between the two germline ends. CDR3 in amino acids: CASSYRQDYNEQFF. The CDR3 DNA sequence: TGTGCCAGCAGTTACCGGCAAGACTACAATGAGCAGTTCTTC.

The rearrangement links TRBV2 to TRBJ1-3, with unresolved D. CDR3 length: 16 residues. Looked up from germline, CDR1 is SNHLY and CDR2 is FYNNEI. Trimming stripped 6 bases from V and 0 bases from J, with 15 bases between. CDR3 coding DNA: TGTGCCAGCAGGGCCCTACAGATTCTCTCTGGAAACACCATATATTTT. This codes for CASRALQILSGNTIYF.